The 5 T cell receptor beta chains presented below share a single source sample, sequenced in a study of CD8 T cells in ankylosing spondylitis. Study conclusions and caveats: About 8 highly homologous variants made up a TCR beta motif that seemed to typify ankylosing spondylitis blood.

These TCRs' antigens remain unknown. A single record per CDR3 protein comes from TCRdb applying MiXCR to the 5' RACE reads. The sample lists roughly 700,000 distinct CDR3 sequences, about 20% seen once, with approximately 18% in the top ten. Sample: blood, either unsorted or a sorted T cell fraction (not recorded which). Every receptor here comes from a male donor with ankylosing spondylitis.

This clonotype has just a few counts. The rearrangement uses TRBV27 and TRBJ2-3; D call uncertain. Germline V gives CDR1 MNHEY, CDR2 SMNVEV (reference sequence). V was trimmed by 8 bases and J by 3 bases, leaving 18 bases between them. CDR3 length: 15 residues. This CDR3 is CASLSLGHGTDTQYF. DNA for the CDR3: TGTGCCAGCCTCTCTCTTGGCCATGGGACAGATACGCAGTATTTT.

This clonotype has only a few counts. The CDR3, as DNA: TGTGCCAGCAGCCCTAGAACCGAAACCTATGGCTACACCTTC. Encoded protein: CASSPRTETYGYTF. The V call is TRBV5-6, the J call TRBJ1-2; D gene unclear. With 4 bases removed from V and 4 bases from J, the gap between germline ends came to 14 bases. The CDR3 length is 14 residues. Germline CDR1 SGHDT, CDR2 YYEEEE.

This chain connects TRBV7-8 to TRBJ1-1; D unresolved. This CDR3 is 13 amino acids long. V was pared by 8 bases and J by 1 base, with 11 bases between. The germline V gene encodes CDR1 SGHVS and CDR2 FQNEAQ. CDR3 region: CASGSRPNTEAFF. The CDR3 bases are TGTGCCAGCGGCTCCAGACCGAACACTGAAGCTTTCTTT.

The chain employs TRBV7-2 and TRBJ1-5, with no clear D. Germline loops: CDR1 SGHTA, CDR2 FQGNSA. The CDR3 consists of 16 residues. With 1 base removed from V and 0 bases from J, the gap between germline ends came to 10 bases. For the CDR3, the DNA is TGTGCCAGCAGCTTAGAAGGCGGCAATAGCAATCAGCCCCAGCATTTT. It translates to CASSLEGGNSNQPQHF. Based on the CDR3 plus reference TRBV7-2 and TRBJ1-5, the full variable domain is GAGVSQSPSNKVTEKGKDVELRCDPISGHTALYWYRQSLGQGLEFLIYFQGNSAPDKSGLPSDRFSAERTGGSVSTLTIQRTQQEDSAVYLCASSLEGGNSNQPQHFGDGTRLSIL.

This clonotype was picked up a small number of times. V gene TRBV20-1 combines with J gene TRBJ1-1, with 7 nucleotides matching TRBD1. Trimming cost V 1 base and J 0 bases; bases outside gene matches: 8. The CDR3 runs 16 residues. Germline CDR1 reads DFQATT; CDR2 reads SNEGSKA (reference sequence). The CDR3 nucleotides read TGCAGTGCTAGAGTAACTGACAGGGTAATGAACACTGAAGCTTTCTTT. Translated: CSARVTDRVMNTEAFF.